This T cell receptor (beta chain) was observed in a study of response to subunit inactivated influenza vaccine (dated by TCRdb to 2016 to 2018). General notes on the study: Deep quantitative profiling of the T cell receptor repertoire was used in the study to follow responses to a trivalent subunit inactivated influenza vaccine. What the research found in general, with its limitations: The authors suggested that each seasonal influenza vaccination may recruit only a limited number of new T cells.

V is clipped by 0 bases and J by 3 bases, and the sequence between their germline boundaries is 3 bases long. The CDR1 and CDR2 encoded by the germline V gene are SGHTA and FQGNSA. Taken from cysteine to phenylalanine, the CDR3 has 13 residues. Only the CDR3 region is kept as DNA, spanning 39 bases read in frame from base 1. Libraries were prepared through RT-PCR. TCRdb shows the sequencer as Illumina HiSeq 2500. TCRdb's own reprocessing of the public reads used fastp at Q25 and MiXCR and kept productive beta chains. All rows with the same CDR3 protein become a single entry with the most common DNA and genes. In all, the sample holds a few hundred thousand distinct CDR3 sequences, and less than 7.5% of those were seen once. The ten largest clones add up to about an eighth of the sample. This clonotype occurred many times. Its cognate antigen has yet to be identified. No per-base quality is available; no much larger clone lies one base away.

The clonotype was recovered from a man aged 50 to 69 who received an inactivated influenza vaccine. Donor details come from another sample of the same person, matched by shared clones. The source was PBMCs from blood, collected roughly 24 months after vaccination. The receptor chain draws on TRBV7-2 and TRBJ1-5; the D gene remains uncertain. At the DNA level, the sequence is TGTGCCAGCAGCTTAGCGCACAATCAGCCCCAGCATTTT. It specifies CASSLAHNQPQHF.